This T cell receptor beta chain was profiled in a study of T cell clonotyping in hematopoietic cell transplantation. The protocol was immunoSEQ multiplex PCR, while the TCRdb copy is restricted to in-frame clones and leaves out a portion. This table has 11,000 or so clones, roughly 90% appearing once. The CDR3 extends over 14 amino acids. The germline CDR1 and CDR2 sequences are MNHEY and SMNVEV (reference sequence). V shed 4 bases and J shed 0 bases, with 9 bases lying between them. Specified time point: recipient sample about 28 days before transplant, after cytoreduction. Source: peripheral blood mononuclear cells, taken before stem cell transplant. The TCR sequence derives from a woman between 40 and 50 years old with acute myeloid leukemia. Some clones in this sample may be carry-over from other donors' samples. The genes are TRBV27 and TRBJ1-1, with D uncertain. The CDR3 nucleotides read TGTGCCAGCAGTTCTCTACAGATGAACACTGAAGCTTTCTTT. It yields the protein CASSSLQMNTEAFF.